This note documents a single TCR beta chain sequence. Only in-frame clones appear in the TCRdb table, and some are missing; sequencing was by immunoSEQ multiplex PCR. The sample contains some 31,000 clones, 90% to 95% of which appear only once. This entry is derived from a study of T cell changes during pregnancy in multiple sclerosis. Sequencing was performed on CD8+ T cells from peripheral blood mononuclear cells, taken before pregnancy. This TCR derives from a female donor with multiple sclerosis, enrolled in a pregnancy study.

The CDR3 DNA reads as TGCGCCAGCAGCCAAGAACCGGGACAGGGTCGAGGAGATACGCAGTATTTT. This gives the protein CASSQEPGQGRGDTQYF. V usage is TRBV4-3 and J usage is TRBJ2-3; 9 bases map to TRBD1. The CDR3 runs 17 residues. Germline lookup yields CDR1 LGHNA and CDR2 YSLEER. V lost 0 bases and J lost 5; bases outside the gene matches: 9.